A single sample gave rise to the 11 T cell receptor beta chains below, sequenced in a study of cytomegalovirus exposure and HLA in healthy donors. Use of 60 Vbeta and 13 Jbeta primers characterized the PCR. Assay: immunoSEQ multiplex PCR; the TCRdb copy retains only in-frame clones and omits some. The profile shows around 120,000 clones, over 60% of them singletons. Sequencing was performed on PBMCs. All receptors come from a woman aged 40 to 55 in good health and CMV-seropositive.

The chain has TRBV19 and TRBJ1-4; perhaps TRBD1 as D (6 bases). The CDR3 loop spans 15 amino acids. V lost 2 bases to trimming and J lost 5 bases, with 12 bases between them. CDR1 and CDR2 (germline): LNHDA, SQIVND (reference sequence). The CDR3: CASSIWTARNEKLFF. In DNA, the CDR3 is TGTGCCAGTAGTATATGGACAGCTAGAAATGAAAAACTGTTTTTT.

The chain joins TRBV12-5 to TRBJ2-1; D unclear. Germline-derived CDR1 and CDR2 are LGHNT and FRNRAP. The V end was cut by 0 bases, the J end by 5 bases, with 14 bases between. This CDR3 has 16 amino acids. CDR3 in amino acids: CASGLVRSSWDNEQFF. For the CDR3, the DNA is TGTGCTAGTGGTTTGGTACGTAGTAGCTGGGACAATGAGCAGTTCTTC.

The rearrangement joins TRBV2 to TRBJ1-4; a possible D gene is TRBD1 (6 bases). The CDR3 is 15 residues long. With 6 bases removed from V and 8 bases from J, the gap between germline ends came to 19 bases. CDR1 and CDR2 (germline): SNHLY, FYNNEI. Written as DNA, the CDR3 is TGTGCCAGCAGGTCACAGGGTTGGAGAGCCGAAAAACTGTTTTTT. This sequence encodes CASRSQGWRAEKLFF.

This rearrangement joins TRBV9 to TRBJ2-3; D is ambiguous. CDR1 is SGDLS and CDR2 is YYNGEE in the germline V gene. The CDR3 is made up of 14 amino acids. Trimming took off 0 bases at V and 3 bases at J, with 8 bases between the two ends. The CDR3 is CASSVEIGTDTQYF. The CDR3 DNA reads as TGTGCCAGCAGCGTAGAGATCGGGACAGATACGCAGTATTTT.

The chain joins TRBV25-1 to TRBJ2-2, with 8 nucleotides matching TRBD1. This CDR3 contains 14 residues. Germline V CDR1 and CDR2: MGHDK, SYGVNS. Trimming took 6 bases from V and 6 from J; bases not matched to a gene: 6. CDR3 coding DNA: TGTGCCAGCAGAGGACAGGGTGGGGCCGGGGAGCTGTTTTTT. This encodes CASRGQGGAGELFF.

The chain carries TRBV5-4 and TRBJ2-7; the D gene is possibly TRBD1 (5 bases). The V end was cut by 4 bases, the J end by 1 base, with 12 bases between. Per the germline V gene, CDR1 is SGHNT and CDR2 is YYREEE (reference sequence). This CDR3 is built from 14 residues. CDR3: CASSRMTDSYEQYF. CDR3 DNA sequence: TGTGCCAGCAGCCGGATGACAGATTCCTACGAGCAGTACTTC.

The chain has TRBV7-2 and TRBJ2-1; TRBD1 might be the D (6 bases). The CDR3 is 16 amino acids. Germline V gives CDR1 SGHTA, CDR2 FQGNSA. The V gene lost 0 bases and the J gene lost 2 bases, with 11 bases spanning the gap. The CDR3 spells CASSLAPGQPYNEQFF. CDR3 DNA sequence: TGTGCCAGCAGCTTAGCCCCCGGACAGCCCTACAATGAGCAGTTCTTC.

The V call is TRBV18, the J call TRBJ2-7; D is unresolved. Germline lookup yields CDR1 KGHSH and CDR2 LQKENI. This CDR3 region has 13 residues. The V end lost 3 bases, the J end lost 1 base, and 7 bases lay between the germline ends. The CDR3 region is CASSPTRSYEQYF. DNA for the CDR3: TGTGCCAGCTCACCTACCAGGTCCTACGAGCAGTACTTC.

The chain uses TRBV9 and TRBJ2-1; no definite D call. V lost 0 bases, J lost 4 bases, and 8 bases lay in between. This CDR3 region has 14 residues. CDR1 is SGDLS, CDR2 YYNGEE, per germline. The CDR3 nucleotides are TGTGCCAGCAGCGTAGGCGGTGATTACAATGAGCAGTTCTTC. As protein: CASSVGGDYNEQFF.

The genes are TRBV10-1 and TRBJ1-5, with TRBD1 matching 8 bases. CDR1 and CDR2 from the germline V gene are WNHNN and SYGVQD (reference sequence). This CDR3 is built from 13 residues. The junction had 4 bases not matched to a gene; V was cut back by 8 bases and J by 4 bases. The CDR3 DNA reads TGCGCCAGCGCCCGACAGGGGAATCAGCCCCAGCATTTT. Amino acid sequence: CASARQGNQPQHF.

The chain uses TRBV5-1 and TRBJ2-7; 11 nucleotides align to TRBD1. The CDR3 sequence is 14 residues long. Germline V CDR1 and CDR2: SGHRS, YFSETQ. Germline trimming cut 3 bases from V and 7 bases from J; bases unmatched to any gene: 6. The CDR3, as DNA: TGCGCCAGCAGCTCCGGACAGGGGGCAGGGGAGCAGTACTTC. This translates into CASSSGQGAGEQYF.